This is a list of T cell receptor beta chains from one sample in a study of T cell responses to AZD1222 COVID-19 vaccine. Measured with immunoSEQ multiplex PCR; TCRdb has only the in-frame clones, and not every one. Here the sample spans about 140,000 clones, approximately 93% being singletons. Material: peripheral blood, obtained after recovery from COVID-19. Source of these receptors: an adult who had recovered from COVID-19. CDR3s include the opening cysteine and the closing phenylalanine or tryptophan. D genes are given only for firm matches. Size is omitted from some rows. Given values are once, few, many or a class for expanded clones.

V	D	J	size	DNA	CDR3
TRBV3-1/TRBV3-2	TRBD1	TRBJ2-2	.	TGTGCCAGCAGCCAAGAACAGGGGCGCACCGGGGAGCTGTTTTTT	CASSQEQGRTGELFF
TRBV6-5	TRBD1	TRBJ2-2	.	TGTGCCAGCGCAGCGACAGGGTTGAACACCGGGGAGCTGTTTTTT	CASAATGLNTGELFF
TRBV9	TRBD2	TRBJ2-7	.	TGTGCCAGCGGTGGTAGCGGGAGGCCTTACGAGCAGTACTTC	CASGGSGRPYEQYF
TRBV19	.	TRBJ1-4	.	TGTGCCAGTAGCTATTGGACAGTTAATGAAAAACTGTTTTTT	CASSYWTVNEKLFF
TRBV7-9	TRBD1	TRBJ1-2	.	TGTGCCAGCAGCTCCCCGGGACAGGGGGAAGGCTACACCTTC	CASSSPGQGEGYTF
TRBV6-5	TRBD1	TRBJ2-7	.	TGTGCCAGCAGTCCTGACAGGGTTTACTACGAGCAGTACTTC	CASSPDRVYYEQYF
TRBV28	.	TRBJ1-4	.	TGTGCCAGCAGACCAACAGGGTACGATGAAAAACTGTTTTTT	CASRPTGYDEKLFF
TRBV19	.	TRBJ1-1	few	TGTGCCAGTAGTAATAACAGGGTAGGGAGCATGAACACTGAAGCTTTCTTT	CASSNNRVGSMNTEAFF
TRBV5-6	.	TRBJ2-7	.	TGTGCCAGCAGCCAGCAGGGGTACGAGCAGTACTTC	CASSQQGYEQYF
TRBV2	TRBD1	TRBJ2-7	.	TGTGCCAGCAGTTGGACAGGGGAGACCTACGAGCAGTACTTC	CASSWTGETYEQYF
TRBV6-4	.	TRBJ1-4	.	TGTGCCAGCAGTGACCCCGCGGGTCCGGATGAAAAACTGTTTTTT	CASSDPAGPDEKLFF
TRBV7-9	.	TRBJ2-7	.	TGTGCCAGCAGCACCCGAGCGGGCACTCCCCCCTACGAGCAGTACTTC	CASSTRAGTPPYEQYF
TRBV10-1	.	TRBJ2-7	.	TGCGCCAGCAGTGATACAAGGGGTGCCGAGCAGTACTTC	CASSDTRGAEQYF
TRBV3-1/TRBV3-2	.	TRBJ2-7	.	TGTGCCAGCAGCCAAGGGGGGACCTCCTACGAGCAGTACTTC	CASSQGGTSYEQYF
TRBV28	.	TRBJ1-1	.	TGTGCCAGCAGCCCGGACATATCGAACACTGAAGCTTTCTTT	CASSPDISNTEAFF
TRBV3-1/TRBV3-2	.	TRBJ2-3	.	TGTGCCAGCAGCCAGTGGGGGGATACGCAGTATTTT	CASSQWGDTQYF
TRBV27	.	TRBJ2-7	once	TGTGCCAGCAGTTTAAGCGCCGGACTTTACGAGCAGTACTTC	CASSLSAGLYEQYF
TRBV6-7	TRBD2	TRBJ2-7	.	TGTGCCAGCAGTTACTCAGGGACTAGCGGGAGCCGTCGGACGGCCCCCGAGCAGTACTTC	CASSYSGTSGSRRTAPEQYF
TRBV27	.	TRBJ2-7	.	TGTGCCAGCAGTAGGACGGAGAGCTCCTACGAGCAGTACTTC	CASSRTESSYEQYF
TRBV6-1	.	TRBJ1-4	.	TGTGCCAGCAGTGAAGCAAGGGGAGGGGTTGAAAAACTGTTTTTT	CASSEARGGVEKLFF
TRBV10-2	TRBD2	TRBJ2-7	.	TGCGCCAGCAGTGACCTGCGGCTAGCGGGGGTCTACGAGCAGTACTTC	CASSDLRLAGVYEQYF
TRBV6-6	TRBD2	TRBJ2-3	.	TGTGCCAGCAGTTCCGGGACTAGCGTCACAGATACGCAGTATTTT	CASSSGTSVTDTQYF
TRBV30	.	TRBJ1-3	.	TGTGCCTGGAGGTCGCGACAGCCTGGAAACACCATATATTTT	CAWRSRQPGNTIYF
TRBV11-2	TRBD1	TRBJ1-6	.	TGTGCCAGCAGCTGGACAGGGGGCCGGAATTCACCCCTCCACTTT	CASSWTGGRNSPLHF
TRBV28	.	TRBJ2-7	once	TGTGCCAGCAGTTTACTCCCCGCTGGGATTACCTACGAGCAGTACTTC	CASSLLPAGITYEQYF
TRBV5-4	.	TRBJ2-3	.	TGTGCCAGTCAACGGGCTGGGACAGATACGCAGTATTTT	CASQRAGTDTQYF
TRBV4-1	TRBD1	TRBJ2-1	.	TGCGCCAGCAGCCTCACGAGGGGGACAGGAGTAATTGAGCAGTTCTTC	CASSLTRGTGVIEQFF
TRBV28	.	TRBJ2-7	.	TGTGCCAGCGGCCCAGTGAGCGATGCCTACGAGCAGTACTTC	CASGPVSDAYEQYF
TRBV7-9	TRBD2	TRBJ2-3	.	TGTGCCAGCAGCTTAGAGGGACTAGCGGAGCTTGTGGCAGATACGCAGTATTTT	CASSLEGLAELVADTQYF
TRBV2	TRBD1	TRBJ2-1	once	TGTGCCAGCAGCCCCCCAAGGACAGGGTCCCCTGAGCAGTTCTTC	CASSPPRTGSPEQFF
TRBV9	.	TRBJ2-1	.	TGTGCCAGCAGCGTAGATTTAGGCGGGAAGGAGCGGGAGCAGTTCTTC	CASSVDLGGKEREQFF
TRBV2	.	TRBJ1-6	.	TGTGCCAGCAGTTTCTATAGGACCTTCCAACTCTGGTTT	CASSFYRTFQLWF
TRBV5-1	TRBD2	TRBJ2-7	.	TGCGCCAGCAGATCGACTAGCGGGAGCTACGAGCAGTACTTC	CASRSTSGSYEQYF
TRBV28	.	TRBJ2-1	.	TGTGCCAGCAGTTTAAGAGTAGCGGATTACAATGAGCAGTTCTTC	CASSLRVADYNEQFF
TRBV2	.	TRBJ2-3	once	TGTGCCAGCAGTGAAGTCCAGGCCGATACGCAGTATTTT	CASSEVQADTQYF
TRBV30	.	TRBJ1-2	.	TGTGCCTGGGATATTTGGGGGGGATATAGCACTGGCTACACCTTC	CAWDIWGGYSTGYTF
TRBV7-9	.	TRBJ2-1	few	TGTGCCAGCAGCCCTGGTAGGAGCTCCTACAATGAGCAGTTCTTC	CASSPGRSSYNEQFF
TRBV4-1	.	TRBJ2-7	few	TGCGCCAGCAGCCAAGTCGGACAGTACGAGCAGTACTTC	CASSQVGQYEQYF
TRBV14	.	TRBJ1-2	.	TGTGCCAGCAGCCCTTTGCCGGACAGACTCTATGGCTACACCTTC	CASSPLPDRLYGYTF
TRBV24-1	.	TRBJ2-3	.	TGTGCCACCAGTGATTTGAAAAGGACATCCACAGATACGCAGTATTTT	CATSDLKRTSTDTQYF
TRBV29-1	.	TRBJ2-1	.	TGCAGCGTTAGATTACTAGCTTCCCGCAATGAGCAGTTCTTC	CSVRLLASRNEQFF
TRBV29-1	TRBD1	TRBJ2-5	.	TGCAGCGTGAGGGACAGGGCTTTTCGGGAGACCCAGTACTTC	CSVRDRAFRETQYF
TRBV13	TRBD1	TRBJ2-7	.	TGTGCCAGCAGCTTAATTGGTTTCGGGGACAGGGGTTACGAGCAGTACTTC	CASSLIGFGDRGYEQYF
TRBV28	TRBD1	TRBJ1-3	.	TGTGCCAGCAGGCTCACACAGGGGGCTTATGGAAACACCATATATTTT	CASRLTQGAYGNTIYF
TRBV7-7	.	TRBJ2-7	.	TGTGCTAGCAGCTTACAGTGGGGTTCGGGCTACGAGCAGTACTTC	CASSLQWGSGYEQYF
TRBV4-1	.	TRBJ1-2	.	TGCGCCAGCAGCCAGGCACAGGAAACCTATGGCTACACCTTC	CASSQAQETYGYTF
TRBV30	.	TRBJ1-6	.	TGTGCCTGGAGTGTAATGTCAGGGAACAATTCACCCCTCCACTTT	CAWSVMSGNNSPLHF
TRBV5-4	TRBD1	TRBJ2-2	.	TGTGCCAGCAGCTTCGCCTCCCCCGGGACAGGGGGTCGAGGCACCGGGGAGCTGTTTTTT	CASSFASPGTGGRGTGELFF
TRBV24-1	.	TRBJ2-4	.	TGTGCCACCAGTGCAGGGACAAACATTCAGTACTTC	CATSAGTNIQYF
TRBV14	.	TRBJ1-2	once	TGTGCCAGCAGCCCCCCCCAGGATCTAGAAGGCTACACCTTC	CASSPPQDLEGYTF
TRBV30	.	TRBJ2-2	.	TGTGCCTTGTCTAGGACCGGGGAGCTGTTTTTT	CALSRTGELFF